This TCR beta chain was identified in a study of blood T cells in healthy people across ages. Study-level findings and limits: Estimated diversity across one million T cells was deemed an underestimate. The study found more naive CD4+ cells and higher diversity in long-lived than aged donors.

Notes on this clonotype: Antigen unknown.

Using a J-beta primer mix together with a sample-barcoded 5' primer, a second PCR was run for about 6 to 11 cycles. A single record per CDR3 protein comes from TCRdb applying MiXCR to the 5' RACE reads. The sample shows 500,000 to 650,000 distinct CDR3 sequences, roughly a quarter of them seen only once. CDR1 and CDR2 from the germline V gene are SEHNR and FQNEAQ (reference sequence). V gave up 5 bases and J gave up 2 bases, with 19 bases separating them. The CDR3 is made up of 16 amino acids. This sample also appeared in a second study, on T cells of mothers and their children.

The sequencing input was blood. The sequence was collected from a boy aged 2-15 years in good health. The gene calls are TRBV7-9 and TRBJ2-7, with D possibly being TRBD2 (5 bases). CDR3 loop: CASSPSGGAVAYEQYF. CDR3 DNA: TGTGCCAGCAGCCCCTCTGGCGGAGCGGTTGCCTACGAGCAGTACTTC.